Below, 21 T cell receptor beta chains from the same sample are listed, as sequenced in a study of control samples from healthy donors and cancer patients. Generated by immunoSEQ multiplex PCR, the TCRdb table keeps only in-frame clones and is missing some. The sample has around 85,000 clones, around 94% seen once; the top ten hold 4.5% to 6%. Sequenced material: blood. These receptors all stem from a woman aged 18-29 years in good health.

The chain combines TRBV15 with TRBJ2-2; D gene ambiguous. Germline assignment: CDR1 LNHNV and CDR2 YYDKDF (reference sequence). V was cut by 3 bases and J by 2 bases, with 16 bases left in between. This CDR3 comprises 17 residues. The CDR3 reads CATSSLMGRANTGELFF. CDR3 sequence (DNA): TGTGCCACCAGCAGCCTCATGGGCCGTGCAAACACCGGGGAGCTGTTTTTT.

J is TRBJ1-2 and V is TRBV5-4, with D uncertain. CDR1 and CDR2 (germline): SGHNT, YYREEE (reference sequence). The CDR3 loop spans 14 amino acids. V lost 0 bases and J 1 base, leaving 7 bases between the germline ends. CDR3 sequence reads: CASSLETFNYGYTF. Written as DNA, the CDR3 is TGTGCCAGCAGCTTGGAGACCTTTAACTATGGCTACACCTTC.

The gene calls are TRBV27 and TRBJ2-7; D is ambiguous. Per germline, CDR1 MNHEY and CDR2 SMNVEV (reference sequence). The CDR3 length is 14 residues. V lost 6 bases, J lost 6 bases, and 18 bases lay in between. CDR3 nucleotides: TGTGCCAGCAGCCAACTCCCCCCAAACAGCGAGCAGTACTTC. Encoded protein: CASSQLPPNSEQYF.

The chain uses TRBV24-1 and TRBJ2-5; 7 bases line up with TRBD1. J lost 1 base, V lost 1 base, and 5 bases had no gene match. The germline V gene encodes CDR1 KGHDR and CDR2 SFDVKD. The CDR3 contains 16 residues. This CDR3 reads CATSDFGTEFQETQYF. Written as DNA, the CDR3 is TGTGCCACCAGTGATTTTGGGACAGAGTTCCAAGAGACCCAGTACTTC.

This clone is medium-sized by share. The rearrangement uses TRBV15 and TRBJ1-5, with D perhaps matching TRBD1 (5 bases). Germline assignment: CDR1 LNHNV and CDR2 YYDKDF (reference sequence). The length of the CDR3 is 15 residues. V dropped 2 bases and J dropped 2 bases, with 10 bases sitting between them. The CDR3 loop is CATSRSGTRNQPQHF. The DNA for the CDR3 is TGTGCCACCAGCAGATCCGGGACCCGCAATCAGCCCCAGCATTTT.

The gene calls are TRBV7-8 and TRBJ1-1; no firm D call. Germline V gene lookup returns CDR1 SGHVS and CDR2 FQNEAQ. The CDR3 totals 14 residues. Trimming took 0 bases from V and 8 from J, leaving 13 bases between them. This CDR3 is CASSLARMGREAFF. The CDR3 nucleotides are TGTGCCAGCAGCTTAGCGCGAATGGGGAGGGAAGCTTTCTTT.

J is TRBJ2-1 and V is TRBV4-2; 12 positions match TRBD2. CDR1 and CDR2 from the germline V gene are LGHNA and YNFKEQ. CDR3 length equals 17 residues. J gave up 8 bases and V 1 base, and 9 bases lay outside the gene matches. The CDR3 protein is CASSQGPLAGGPYEQFF. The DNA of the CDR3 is TGTGCCAGCAGCCAAGGACCCCTAGCGGGAGGGCCCTATGAGCAGTTCTTC.

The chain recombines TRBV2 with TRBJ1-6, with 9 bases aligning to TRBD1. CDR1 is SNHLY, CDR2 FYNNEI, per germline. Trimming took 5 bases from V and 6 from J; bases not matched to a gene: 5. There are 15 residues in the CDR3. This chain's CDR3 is CASSTGGFGNSPLHF. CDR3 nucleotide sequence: TGTGCCAGCAGTACAGGGGGCTTTGGTAATTCACCCCTCCACTTT.

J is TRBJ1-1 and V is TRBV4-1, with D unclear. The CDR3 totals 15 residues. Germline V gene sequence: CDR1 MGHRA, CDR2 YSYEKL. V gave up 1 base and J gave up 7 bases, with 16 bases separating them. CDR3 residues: CASSQALPLSGEAFF. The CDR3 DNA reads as TGCGCCAGCAGCCAAGCGCTGCCCCTTTCGGGTGAAGCTTTCTTT.

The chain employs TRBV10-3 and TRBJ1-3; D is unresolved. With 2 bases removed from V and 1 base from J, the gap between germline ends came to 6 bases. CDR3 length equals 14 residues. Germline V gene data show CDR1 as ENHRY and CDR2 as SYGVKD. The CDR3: CAISERTSGNTIYF. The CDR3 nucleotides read TGTGCCATCAGTGAGAGGACTTCTGGAAACACCATATATTTT.

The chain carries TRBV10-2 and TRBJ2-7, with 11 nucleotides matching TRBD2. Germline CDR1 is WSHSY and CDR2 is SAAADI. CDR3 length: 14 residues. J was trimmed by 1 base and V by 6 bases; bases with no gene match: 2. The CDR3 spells CASRLAGGSYEQYF. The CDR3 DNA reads TGCGCCAGCAGGTTAGCGGGGGGGTCCTACGAGCAGTACTTC.

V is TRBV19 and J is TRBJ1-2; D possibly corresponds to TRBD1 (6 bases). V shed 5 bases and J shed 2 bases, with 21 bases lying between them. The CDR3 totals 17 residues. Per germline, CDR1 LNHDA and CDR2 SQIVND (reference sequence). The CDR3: CASSLWQGQGANYGYTF. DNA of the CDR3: TGTGCCAGTAGTCTTTGGCAGGGGCAAGGAGCCAACTATGGCTACACCTTC.

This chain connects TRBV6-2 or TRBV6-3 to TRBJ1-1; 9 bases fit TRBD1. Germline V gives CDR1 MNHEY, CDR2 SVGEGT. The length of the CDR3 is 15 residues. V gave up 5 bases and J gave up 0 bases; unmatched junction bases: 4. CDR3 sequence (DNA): TGTGCCAGCAGTCACAGGGGGCGGATGAACACTGAAGCTTTCTTT. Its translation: CASSHRGRMNTEAFF.

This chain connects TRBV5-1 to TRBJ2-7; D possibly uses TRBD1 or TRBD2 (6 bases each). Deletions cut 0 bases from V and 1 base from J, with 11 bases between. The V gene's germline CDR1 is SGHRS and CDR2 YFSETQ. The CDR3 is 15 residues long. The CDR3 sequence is CASSLEGDLSYEQYF. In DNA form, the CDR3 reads TGCGCCAGCAGCTTGGAGGGGGACTTATCCTACGAGCAGTACTTC.

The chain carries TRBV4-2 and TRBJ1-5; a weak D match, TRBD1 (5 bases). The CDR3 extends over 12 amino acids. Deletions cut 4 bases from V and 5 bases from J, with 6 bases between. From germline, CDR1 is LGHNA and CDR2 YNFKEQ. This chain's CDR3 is CASSLTDQPQHF. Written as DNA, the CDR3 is TGTGCCAGCAGCCTGACAGATCAGCCCCAGCATTTT.

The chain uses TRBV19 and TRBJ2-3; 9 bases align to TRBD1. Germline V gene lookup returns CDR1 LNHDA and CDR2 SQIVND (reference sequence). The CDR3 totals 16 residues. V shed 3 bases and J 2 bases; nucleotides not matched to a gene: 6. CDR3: CASSMVGQGYTDTQYF. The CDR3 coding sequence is TGTGCCAGTAGTATGGTGGGACAGGGTTACACAGATACGCAGTATTTT.

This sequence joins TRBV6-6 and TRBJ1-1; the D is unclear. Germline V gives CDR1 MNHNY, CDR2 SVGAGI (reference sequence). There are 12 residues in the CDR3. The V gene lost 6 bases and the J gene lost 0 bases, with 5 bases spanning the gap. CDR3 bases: TGTGCCAGCAGGCAGATGAACACTGAAGCTTTCTTT. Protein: CASRQMNTEAFF.

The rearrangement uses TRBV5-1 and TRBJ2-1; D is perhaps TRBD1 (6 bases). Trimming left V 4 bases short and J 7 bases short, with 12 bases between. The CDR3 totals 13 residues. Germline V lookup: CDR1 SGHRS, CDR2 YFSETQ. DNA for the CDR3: TGCGCCAGCAGCCCCGGACAGTCGAATGAGCAGTTCTTC. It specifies CASSPGQSNEQFF.

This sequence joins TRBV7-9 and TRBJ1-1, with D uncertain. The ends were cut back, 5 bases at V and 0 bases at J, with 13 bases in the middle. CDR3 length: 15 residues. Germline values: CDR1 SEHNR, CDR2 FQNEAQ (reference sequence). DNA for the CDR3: TGTGCCAGCAGCGCACGGGGTGGGTTGAACACTGAAGCTTTCTTT. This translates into CASSARGGLNTEAFF.

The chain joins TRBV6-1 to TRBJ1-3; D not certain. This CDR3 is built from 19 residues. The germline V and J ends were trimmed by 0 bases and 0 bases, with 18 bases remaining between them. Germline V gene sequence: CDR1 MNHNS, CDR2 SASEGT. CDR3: CASSEAIGVAGPSGNTIYF. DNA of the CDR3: TGTGCCAGCAGTGAAGCGATTGGCGTGGCGGGCCCCTCTGGAAACACCATATATTTT.

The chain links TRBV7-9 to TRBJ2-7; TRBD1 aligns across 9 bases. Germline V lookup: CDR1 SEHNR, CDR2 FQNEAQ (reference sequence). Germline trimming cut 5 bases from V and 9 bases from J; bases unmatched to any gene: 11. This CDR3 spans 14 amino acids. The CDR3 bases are TGTGCCAGCAGCCCATCCGGGACAGGGTTGGCGCAGTACTTC. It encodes CASSPSGTGLAQYF.